Reported below is one T cell receptor beta chain. Its antigen is not identified. Other DNA sequences in the same sample also yield this CDR3. This specimen comes from a study of cytomegalovirus exposure and HLA in healthy donors. Whole-study results and caveats: Researchers counted roughly 150 TCR beta chains as cytomegalovirus-associated. More clonal expansion characterized HLA-associated TCR beta chains than equally common others in a later analysis. Association of a missense DCLRE1C variant with TCR beta V- and J-gene trimming was reported in a later analysis.

Primers: 60 Vbeta forward and 13 Jbeta reverse. Repertoires were generated with immunoSEQ multiplex PCR, while TCRdb's copy carries only in-frame clones and drops some. This sample yields around 200,000 clones, of which around 76% are seen a single time; approximately 6% belongs to the top ten. CDR1 LNHDA and CDR2 SQIVND come from the germline V gene (reference sequence). V was pared by 9 bases and J by 7 bases, with 4 bases of the junction left unmatched. This CDR3 has 11 residues. This TCR was sampled from a man aged 40-49 years in good health and CMV-seropositive. The specimen sequenced was PBMCs. The chain joins TRBV19 to TRBJ1-1; 8 positions agree with TRBD1. CDR3 in amino acids: CASLTGVEAFF. DNA of the CDR3: TGTGCCAGCCTGACAGGGGTTGAAGCTTTCTTT.